The next 29 T cell receptor beta chains were all read from a single sample in a study of graft-versus-host responses after intestinal transplantation. This table comes from immunoSEQ multiplex PCR, and its TCRdb copy is limited to in-frame clones, with some not included. This table has about 21,000 clones, 85% to 95% appearing once. The sequencing here drew on PBMCs, taken roughly 260 days after intestinal transplant. The receptors here all came from a human patient who received an intestinal transplant, so some T cells may come from the graft donor.

The chain couples TRBV4-1 to TRBJ2-2, with TRBD1 identical over 9 bases. Germline-derived CDR1 and CDR2 are MGHRA and YSYEKL. The V segment lost 3 bases and the J segment 5 bases; nucleotides outside the gene matches: 10. CDR3 size: 17 residues. Written as DNA, the CDR3 is TGCGCCAGCAGCCACCCAACCGGGACAGGGTGGACCGGGGAGCTGTTTTTT. This translates into CASSHPTGTGWTGELFF.

CDR3 in amino acids: CASSLVTSGNYEQYF. DNA of the CDR3: TGTGCCAGCAGCTTAGTAACTAGCGGCAACTACGAGCAGTACTTC. The V gene is TRBV11-3, the J gene TRBJ2-7; TRBD2 aligns across 8 bases. With 1 base clipped from V and 3 bases from J, the junction kept 5 bases outside the gene matches. This CDR3 has 15 amino acids. Per germline, CDR1 SGHNT and CDR2 YENEEA.

V and J are TRBV7-8 and TRBJ2-5; D is ambiguous. CDR1 and CDR2 (germline): SGHVS, FQNEAQ. The V and J ends lost 0 bases and 5 bases respectively, with 10 bases between them. This CDR3 has 14 amino acids. This CDR3 reads CASSLAHFGETQYF. The CDR3 bases are TGTGCCAGCAGCTTAGCGCACTTCGGGGAGACCCAGTACTTC.

V usage is TRBV5-4 and J usage is TRBJ1-2; D may be TRBD1 (6 bases). The germline V and J ends were trimmed by 6 bases and 3 bases, with 15 bases remaining between them. Germline lookup yields CDR1 SGHNT and CDR2 YYREEE (reference sequence). The CDR3 is 14 amino acids. The CDR3 protein is CASTLQGFDYGYTF. Here the CDR3 DNA reads TGTGCCAGCACCCTACAGGGTTTTGACTATGGCTACACCTTC. Full variable domain (remainder filled in from reference TRBV5-4 and TRBJ1-2): ETGVTQSPTHLIKTRGQQVTLRCSSQSGHNTVSWYQQALGQGPQFIFQYYREEENGRGNFPPRFSGLQFPNYSSELNVNALELDDSALYLCASTLQGFDYGYTFGSGTRLTVV.

The chain links TRBV2 to TRBJ2-1; the D gene could be TRBD1 or TRBD2 (5 bases each). Between the trimmed V and J ends, which lost 1 base and 7 bases, there was a span of 17 bases. Germline-derived CDR1 and CDR2 are SNHLY and FYNNEI. This CDR3 has 16 amino acids. This chain's CDR3 is CASSEVWEKGWNEQFF. CDR3 DNA sequence: TGTGCCAGCAGTGAAGTCTGGGAGAAGGGGTGGAATGAGCAGTTCTTC. Combining the CDR3 with reference TRBV2 and TRBJ2-1 gives the whole variable domain EPEVTQTPSHQVTQMGQEVILRCVPISNHLYFYWYRQILGQKVEFLVSFYNNEISEKSEIFDDQFSVERPDGSNFTLKIRSTKLEDSAMYFCASSEVWEKGWNEQFFGPGTRLTVL.

This clone has only a few counts. This chain links TRBV30 with TRBJ1-1; tentative D call: TRBD1 (5 bases). The V gene's germline CDR1 is GTSNPN and CDR2 SVGIG (reference sequence). V was pared by 4 bases and J by 6 bases, with 18 bases between. This CDR3 spans 14 amino acids. Here the CDR3 reads CAWTGGSVWSEAFF. Written as DNA, the CDR3 is TGTGCCTGGACCGGGGGGTCCGTCTGGTCTGAAGCTTTCTTT. Full variable domain (remainder filled in from reference TRBV30 and TRBJ1-1): SQTIHQWPATLVQPVGSPLSLECTVEGTSNPNLYWYRQAAGRGLQLLFYSVGIGQISSEVPQNLSASRPQDRQFILSSKKLLLSDSGFYLCAWTGGSVWSEAFFGQGTRLTVV.

J is TRBJ2-5 and V is TRBV4-1, with D tentatively TRBD2 (6 bases). The J call may be wrong; the DNA end is better matched by TRBJ2-7. CDR3 length: 19 amino acids. Germline V CDR1 and CDR2: MGHRA, YSYEKL. The CDR3 coding sequence is TGCGCCAGCAGCCAAGTCTTTGTCGTCGGGGACTTACAGTGGTACGAGCAGTACTTC. Amino acid sequence: CASSQVFVVGDLQWYEQYF.

V gene TRBV7-8 combines with J gene TRBJ2-7, with 8 bases aligning to TRBD1. Looked up from germline, CDR1 is SGHVS and CDR2 is FQNEAQ. The CDR3 loop spans 13 amino acids. Unmatched junction bases numbered 2, after V lost 3 bases and J lost 4 bases. The CDR3 reads CASSFNRGYEQYF. DNA of the CDR3: TGTGCCAGCAGCTTTAACAGGGGGTACGAGCAGTACTTC.

J is TRBJ1-2 and V is TRBV5-8; D might be TRBD1 (5 bases). The CDR3 runs to 15 residues. CDR1 and CDR2 from the germline V gene are SGHTS and YDEGEE. The V end was cut by 2 bases, the J end by 9 bases, with 20 bases between. The chain's CDR3 is CASSFYSGGALSYTF. Here the CDR3 DNA reads TGTGCCAGCAGCTTTTACTCGGGAGGGGCCTTGAGCTACACCTTC.

The chain uses TRBV28 and TRBJ1-1, with D possibly TRBD1 on 6 matching bases. The CDR3 sequence is 15 residues long. From germline, CDR1 is MDHEN and CDR2 SYDVKM. With 2 bases removed from V and 3 bases from J, the gap between germline ends came to 13 bases. The CDR3 here is CASSLVGGPDTEAFF. As DNA, the CDR3 is TGTGCCAGCAGTTTAGTAGGGGGGCCGGACACTGAAGCTTTCTTT.

This sequence joins TRBV18 and TRBJ1-1; D unclear. The CDR3 extends over 16 amino acids. Germline values: CDR1 KGHSH, CDR2 LQKENI. The V end lost 3 bases, the J end lost 0 bases, and 14 bases lay between the germline ends. CDR3 in DNA: TGTGCCAGCTCACCTGGGAGTCAGCAAATGAACACTGAAGCTTTCTTT. Amino acids: CASSPGSQQMNTEAFF.

This clone was detected only once. The chain is built from TRBV5-1 and TRBJ2-1; tentative D call: TRBD2 (6 bases). Germline-derived CDR1 and CDR2 are SGHRS and YFSETQ. The CDR3 spans 16 residues. The ends were cut back, 0 bases at V and 3 bases at J, with 13 bases in the middle. CDR3 sequence: CASSLVPQGGYNEQFF. Written as DNA, the CDR3 is TGCGCCAGCAGCTTGGTTCCCCAGGGAGGCTACAATGAGCAGTTCTTC.

The chain carries TRBV11-2 and TRBJ2-4; a possible D gene is TRBD1 (5 bases). The CDR3 contains 14 residues. The germline V gene encodes CDR1 SGHAT and CDR2 FQNNGV. V lost 4 bases and J 6 bases, leaving 13 bases between the germline ends. The CDR3 DNA sequence: TGTGCCAGCAGCTATGGGGCCCGAGGAAACATTCAGTACTTC. Translation: CASSYGARGNIQYF.

The rearrangement joins TRBV12-1 to TRBJ2-5; TRBD1 was called by the table and not checked on the DNA. TRBV12-1 is an annotated pseudogene. The CDR3 consists of 17 residues. The CDR3 DNA reads as TGTGCCAGCAGCTTTAGGGACAGGGGGGGATACCAAGAGACCCAGTACTTC. Its protein product is CASSFRDRGGYQETQYF.

This clone has just a few counts. CDR3 nucleotides: TGTGCCAGCAGCTTGGTGGGTGACGAGCAGTACTTC. This encodes CASSLVGDEQYF. The chain has TRBV5-6 and TRBJ2-7; D not resolved. The CDR3 runs to 12 residues. CDR1 is SGHDT and CDR2 is YYEEEE in the germline V gene. Trimming took off 0 bases at V and 5 bases at J, with 6 bases between the two ends. Variable domain in full (rest from reference TRBV5-6 and TRBJ2-7): DAGVTQSPTHLIKTRGQQVTLRCSPKSGHDTVSWYQQALGQGPQFIFQYYEEEERQRGNFPDRFSGHQFPNYSSELNVNALLLGDSALYLCASSLVGDEQYFGPGTRLTVT.

The V gene is TRBV5-4, the J gene TRBJ2-5; TRBD1 aligns across 10 bases. J lost 11 bases, V lost 1 base, and 11 bases had no gene match. This CDR3 has 15 amino acids. Germline V CDR1 and CDR2: SGHNT, YYREEE (reference sequence). The CDR3 bases are TGTGCCAGCAGCTTGCGATCCGGGACAGGGGAGGAGCAGTACTTC. Translated: CASSLRSGTGEEQYF. The full variable domain, with the rest looked up from reference TRBV5-4 and TRBJ2-5, is ETGVTQSPTHLIKTRGQQVTLRCSSQSGHNTVSWYQQALGQGPQFIFQYYREEENGRGNFPPRFSGLQFPNYSSELNVNALELDDSALYLCASSLRSGTGEEQYFGPGTRLLVL.

The genes are TRBV18 and TRBJ2-6, with 10 bases lining up with TRBD1. V lost 4 bases to trimming and J lost 0 bases; unmatched junction nucleotides: 3. The CDR3 contains 17 residues. CDR1 is KGHSH and CDR2 is LQKENI in the germline V gene. CDR3 residues: CASSLGQGSSGANVLTF. For the CDR3, the DNA is TGTGCCAGCTCACTGGGACAGGGGAGCTCTGGGGCCAACGTCCTGACTTTC.

Here the CDR3 reads CASSLTGFGGANVLTF. CDR3 DNA sequence: TGTGCCAGCAGTTTGACAGGGTTTGGGGGGGCCAACGTCCTGACTTTC. J is TRBJ2-6 and V is TRBV28; TRBD1 agrees at 7 bases. The CDR3 is 16 amino acids. The ends lost 3 bases at V and 4 bases at J; junction bases unmatched: 6. CDR1 is MDHEN and CDR2 is SYDVKM in the germline V gene.

The chain joins TRBV13 to TRBJ2-7; no reliable D call. Germline assignment: CDR1 PRHDT and CDR2 FYEKMQ (reference sequence). The ends were cut back, 6 bases at V and 1 base at J, with 10 bases in the middle. The CDR3 is 13 amino acids. The CDR3 DNA follows: TGTGCCAGCAGTCAAGGACCTTCCTACGAGCAGTACTTC. Translated, it gives CASSQGPSYEQYF.

This clone has a handful of counts. V and J are TRBV6-4 and TRBJ2-3; D gene unclear. The germline gives CDR1 MRHNA, CDR2 SNTAGT. This CDR3 has 14 amino acids. V gave up 3 bases and J gave up 0 bases, with 7 bases separating them. CDR3 in amino acids: CASSEGGSTDTQYF. CDR3 nucleotides: TGTGCCAGCAGTGAAGGCGGAAGCACAGATACGCAGTATTTT.

This chain links TRBV27 with TRBJ2-1; no reliable D call. Deletions cut 0 bases from V and 9 bases from J, with 9 bases between. This CDR3 is 13 amino acids long. Germline V gives CDR1 MNHEY, CDR2 SMNVEV (reference sequence). CDR3 sequence: CASSLSRATEQFF. The CDR3, as DNA: TGTGCCAGCAGTTTATCTAGGGCTACTGAGCAGTTCTTC.

This chain joins TRBV11-3 and TRBJ2-2; a possible D gene is TRBD2 (6 bases). The V end was cut by 3 bases, the J end by 1 base, with 9 bases between. The germline V gene encodes CDR1 SGHNT and CDR2 YENEEA. This CDR3 has 15 amino acids. CDR3: CASSLGGRNTGELFF. The DNA for the CDR3 is TGTGCCAGCAGCTTGGGGGGACGGAACACCGGGGAGCTGTTTTTT.

The genes are TRBV7-8 and TRBJ1-4; the match to TRBD1 covers 10 bases. V lost 5 bases, J lost 7 bases, and 7 bases stayed unmatched. The CDR3 consists of 15 residues. In germline, CDR1 is SGHVS, CDR2 FQNEAQ. Written as DNA, the CDR3 is TGTGCCAGCAGCCCCCGGGACAGGGGAGGTGAAAAACTGTTTTTT. It translates to CASSPRDRGGEKLFF.

The V call is TRBV27, the J call TRBJ2-7, with 11 bases matching TRBD1. J gave up 6 bases and V 6 bases, and 13 bases lay outside the gene matches. The CDR3 is 16 residues long. Germline-derived CDR1 and CDR2 are MNHEY and SMNVEV (reference sequence). CDR3 DNA: TGTGCCAGCAGCTTACCCTCCGGGACAGGGGGATCCGAGCAGTACTTC. It translates to CASSLPSGTGGSEQYF.

The chain employs TRBV28 and TRBJ2-5, with D possibly being TRBD1 (6 bases). This CDR3 is 14 amino acids long. The germline V and J ends were trimmed by 4 bases and 5 bases, with 14 bases remaining between them. Germline CDR1 is MDHEN and CDR2 is SYDVKM. The CDR3 DNA sequence: TGTGCCAGCAGTTCACAGGGAAGGAAGGAGACCCAGTACTTC. Translation: CASSSQGRKETQYF.

This chain connects TRBV2 to TRBJ1-2; possible D gene TRBD1, 6 bases. The length of the CDR3 is 12 residues. The V gene's germline CDR1 is SNHLY and CDR2 FYNNEI. The germline V and J ends were trimmed by 8 bases and 5 bases, with 12 bases remaining between them. CDR3 amino acids: CASVGQRYGYTF. DNA of the CDR3: TGTGCCAGCGTAGGACAGCGTTATGGCTACACCTTC.

V and J are TRBV10-3 and TRBJ2-7, with no clear D. The CDR3 contains 16 residues. Per germline, CDR1 ENHRY and CDR2 SYGVKD. V was pared by 0 bases and J by 4 bases, with 16 bases between. CDR3 in amino acids: CAISESSVSRRYEQYF. The CDR3 DNA is TGTGCCATCAGTGAGTCGTCGGTCAGCCGTCGGTACGAGCAGTACTTC.

This sequence joins TRBV9 and TRBJ1-4; D is undetermined. CDR3 length equals 13 residues. V lost 0 bases and J 7 bases, leaving 7 bases between the germline ends. Germline V gene lookup returns CDR1 SGDLS and CDR2 YYNGEE. The CDR3 here is CASSVVPGEKLFF. In DNA form, the CDR3 reads TGTGCCAGCAGCGTAGTGCCGGGTGAAAAACTGTTTTTT.

The CDR3 DNA sequence: TGTGCCAGTAGTATCACAGGGCTGGCTGGAAACACCATATATTTT. This translates into CASSITGLAGNTIYF. The chain carries TRBV19 and TRBJ1-3; maybe TRBD1 (6 bases). The CDR3 consists of 15 residues. Germline V lookup: CDR1 LNHDA, CDR2 SQIVND (reference sequence). The V end lost 3 bases, the J end lost 2 bases, and 11 bases lay between the germline ends.